This T cell receptor beta chain was retrieved from a study of cytomegalovirus exposure and HLA in healthy donors (dated by TCRdb to about 2017). Context from the whole study: In an earlier analysis of under 750 of the donors, under 300 Gb of sequence data and some 120 million unique TCR beta sequences from about 179 million T cells were reported. Roughly 290 gigabases of sequencing data and approximately 92 million unique TCR sequences made up an early release that covered over 550 HLA-typed donors. Among the 398 genotyped donors, 81% belonged to the genetic ancestry cluster associated with self-reported Caucasian donors. The study aimed to test whether signatures of past pathogen exposure could be identified by cataloging public T cell receptors. The study used immunosequencing to profile the T cell repertoires of several hundred subjects and linked those repertoires to cytomegalovirus serostatus. A separate validation cohort of 100 to 150 different subjects was used in addition to the roughly 700-subject first cohort. High-throughput TCR immunosequencing, statistical association of individual TCRs with disease status, and machine learning were combined to predict cytomegalovirus infection status. To study patterns of TCR occurrence, a later analysis re-analyzed previously published TCR beta repertoires from more than 550 donors and added high-resolution HLA genotyping. The later analysis used no new phenotypic data to find candidate immune exposures, relying instead on TCR beta sequences and their occurrence across donors. An earlier analysis of approximately 640 of the donors applied high-throughput TCR beta sequencing to assess whether each TCR beta V gene segment acted as functional or pseudogenic. Donor age, sex, ethnicity and CMV serostatus were collected together with the repertoire data. A later genetic analysis took genome-wide SNP genotypes for about 55% of the 666 donors and used that subset as a discovery cohort. All discovery cohort repertoires had been generated using a single sequencing platform. HLA typing included class I and class II loci at four-digit resolution. Typing coverage differed by locus: A, B, C, DRB1 and DQB1 were typed in roughly 620-630 donors, DQA1 in approximately 520, DPA1 in around 610, and DPB1 in roughly 470. Roughly five DR-DQ haplotypes were handled as single units for association and clustering because linkage in the cohort was strong. Across around 400 genotyped donors of the cohort, an average of roughly 250,000 unique TCR beta nucleotide sequences per donor were sequenced, and 15% to 20% of those sequences were non-productive.

The cohort consisted of approximately 670 healthy bone marrow donors. Cohort members were all nominally healthy when sampled, although unrecorded immune exposures were likely present. The donor tested CMV seronegative and was one of the 352 seronegative cohort members. Each donor provided a peripheral blood sample, and peripheral blood mononuclear cells were used for TCR beta sequencing. Genomic DNA was extracted from the blood cell samples with the Qiagen DNeasy Blood Extraction Kit. Including cysteine and phenylalanine, the CDR3 has 15 amino acids. Solely the CDR3 DNA is kept, with 45 bases framed from the first base. Trimming removed 1 base from V and 0 bases from J, leaving 8 bases between the germline ends. According to the germline V gene, CDR1 reads MGHRA and CDR2 reads YSYEKL. As to this clone: Its antigen is currently not known. One base away there is no much larger clone; base qualities are not given.

Study-wide findings and limitations: Some IMGT-functional V segments, including TRBV6-2 and TRBV6-3, could not be told apart with the 87-base-pair reads, so those segments were excluded. The classifier was reported to diagnose cytomegalovirus status with high specificity and sensitivity in both the original cohort and the validation cohort. In a later genetic analysis, fewer N-insertions in productive TCRs were reported among donors in an Asian-associated ancestry cluster than the roughly 640-donor mean. Because counts were too low, approximately 18 rarely observed V segments, including chromosome 9 orphons, were excluded from the earlier analysis of 587 of the donors. According to a later analysis, parvovirus B19, influenza, CMV and Epstein-Barr virus appeared linked to several top co-occurrence clusters. An earlier analysis of approximately 500 of the donors showed that most TCR beta V segments appeared in productive rearrangements either about 87% or about 30% of the time, which broadly matched IMGT annotations. Most TCR sequences were observed very rarely across donors, whereas some public TCRs were present in many individuals. The cohort was sequenced for TCR beta chains only, and without alpha or paired-chain data the features that could be detected were limited. A later analysis associated 15,000 or so TCR beta sequences with specific HLA alleles at a false discovery rate of 0.05. Linkage disequilibrium might explain the correlated functional status among segregating V segments, but an unknown experimental factor could not be ruled out. A later analysis found that TCR association rates varied across HLA loci, with DRB1 alleles showing the most associated TCRs and HLA-C alleles the fewest. In vitro tests confirmed that a few of the cytomegalovirus-associated TCR beta chains recognize cytomegalovirus antigens. Assigning TCR associations to individual alleles was difficult when HLA alleles, especially DR and DQ, strongly co-occurred. Sequencing depth was assumed to be roughly uniform across donors in the presence/absence analyses, though that assumption may not hold. For the cohort, immune exposure information was limited to CMV serostatus. In a later analysis, HLA-associated TCR beta chains showed more clonal expansion and lower generation probabilities than non-associated chains that were equally common. The study listed 150 to 200 TCR beta chains as associated with cytomegalovirus. Because some donors lacked HLA typing at each locus, the association tests relied only on the typed subset. The authors suggested that the approach could potentially be extended to other disease states and immunological phenotypes. The sequencing pipeline was judged likely to have produced a cluster of highly shared sequence variants as a technical artifact. A further reported finding was that TCR beta sequences accurately predicted the HLA-A and HLA-B alleles for most subjects in the first cohort. V-gene and J-gene trimming of TCR beta chains was associated with a missense DCLRE1C variant in a later genetic analysis, and the association was replicated in an independent cohort. A later analysis found that most CMV-associated TCR beta chains appeared HLA-restricted, with HLA associations seemingly driven largely by CMV exposure.

Libraries were made using the immunoSEQ multiplex PCR assay. A mixture of 60 forward primers for TCR Vbeta segments and 13 reverse primers for TCR Jbeta segments was used in the multiplex PCR. Amplification of the CDR3 region of rearranged TCR beta genes was performed with a multiplex PCR assay on genomic DNA. On the Illumina HiSeq System, the amplified TCR beta libraries were sequenced as 87-base-pair reads. The study's processing was this. A later analysis tallied roughly 76 million unique TCR beta chains across the 700 or so repertoires, and 10 million to 11 million of those chains were shared by two or more donors. Raw reads were error-corrected and collapsed into unique sequences by a nearest-neighbor algorithm in which closely related sequences were merged to remove PCR and sequencing errors. V, D and J gene segments were assigned by aligning CDR3 sequences to IMGT reference sequences. For a sequence to be retained, at least a six-nucleotide match to both a V gene segment and a J gene segment was required. Rearrangements were called productive when the CDR3 lacked stop codons and stayed in frame with V and J; all others were non-productive. Following IMGT convention, CDR3 was defined as the stretch from the second conserved V-encoded cysteine to the conserved J-encoded phenylalanine. The earlier analysis of a few hundred of the donors excluded any sequence lacking an unambiguous match to a single V gene segment. In an earlier analysis of 587 of the donors, V segments were called functional above 56.7% productive rearrangements and were called segregating when the between-donor standard deviation exceeded 5%. A statistical classification framework was built to diagnose cytomegalovirus status from the catalog of TCR beta chain sequences. A later analysis assigned V and J genes by comparing TCR nucleotide sequences with IMGT/GENE-DB human TR gene sequences. In a later analysis, CDR3 sequences and most-parsimonious VDJ recombination scenarios were assigned using the TCRdist pipeline. In a later analysis, each TCR beta chain was defined by its CDR3 amino acid sequence together with its V-gene family, and reads lacking a unique V-gene family were excluded. To address suspected cross-contamination and a sequencing artifact, a later analysis removed 592 highly shared, low-generation-probability nucleotide sequences. In a later analysis, a clonal expansion index for each public chain was calculated from normalized within-repertoire ranks of inferred template counts. In a later analysis, generation probabilities were computed using a VDJ recombination model fitted to out-of-frame rearrangements, and the results were checked against IGoR. In a later analysis, hypergeometric tests were used to score TCR-TCR, TCR-HLA and TCR-CMV co-occurrence, with a repertoire-size bias correction applied to TCR pairs. False discovery rates were estimated in a later analysis by permuting HLA or CMV assignments 20 times. In a later analysis, co-occurring TCRs were grouped with DBSCAN, and TCRdist sequence similarity was added when clustering was performed within HLA-allele-positive subsets. For co-occurrence clustering, repertoires with fewer than 30,000 or more than 120,000 public chains were excluded, along with 5 or 6 repertoires with anomalous nucleotide sharing. Sourced from immuneACCESS, this table was stored by TCRdb with only in-frame sequences that have V and J called. A share of the clones is absent; for the studies checked, an unresolved V gene accounts for under half, and the remainder has no known explanation. V and J calls and clone size are those listed in that table; D and trimming were worked out from the DNA. Recorded for this sample are 140,000 to 150,000 clones; around 66% of them occurred a single time. Of the sample, around 6% is held by the ten largest clones.

Sequenced material: PBMCs. This clonotype was sampled from a woman aged 55-69 years in good health and CMV-seronegative. Here the chain combines TRBV4-1 and TRBJ2-3; no D gene call is confident. The CDR3 region has the sequence CASSQVRASTDTQYF. The sequence in DNA is TGCGCCAGCAGCCAAGTGAGAGCGAGCACAGATACGCAGTATTTT.